The rows below give T cell receptor beta chains drawn from one sample of a study of cytomegalovirus exposure and HLA in healthy donors. Some clones are missing from TCRdb's copy, which holds only in-frame ones; the method was immunoSEQ multiplex PCR. The sample lists about 130,000 clones; 70% to 85% were seen once. The sample comprised PBMCs. Every receptor here comes from a young man in good health and CMV-seropositive. CDR3s include the opening cysteine and the closing phenylalanine or tryptophan. Each record gives: clone size, D gene, V gene, J gene, CDR3 DNA, CDR3 protein. The D gene is left open where the match is weak. Clone size, where shown, is once, few, many, or a class for clones that have expanded.

size: NA
D: TRBD2
V: TRBV5-1
J: TRBJ2-3
DNA: TGCGCCAGCAGCCTAGCGACTAGCGATGATACGCAGTATTTT
CDR3: CASSLATSDDTQYF

size: NA
D: TRBD1
V: TRBV5-6
J: TRBJ1-3
DNA: TGTGCCAGCAGCACAGGGGGTCGTGGAAACACCATATATTTT
CDR3: CASSTGGRGNTIYF

size: NA
D: TRBD2
V: TRBV5-4
J: TRBJ2-3
DNA: TGTGCCAGCAGCGGGGGACTATCGGATACGCAGTATTTT
CDR3: CASSGGLSDTQYF

size: few
D: TRBD1
V: TRBV19
J: TRBJ1-2
DNA: TGTGCCTCTCGGACAGGGAACTATGGCTACACCTTC
CDR3: CASRTGNYGYTF

size: NA
D: TRBD1
V: TRBV2
J: TRBJ2-7
DNA: TGTGCCAGCGACGCCCAGGGGGTCTACGAGCAGTACTTC
CDR3: CASDAQGVYEQYF

size: NA
D: NA
V: TRBV5-6
J: TRBJ1-1
DNA: TGTGCCAGCAGCCGTTACTGGACAGTCCCGAACACTGAAGCTTTCTTT
CDR3: CASSRYWTVPNTEAFF

size: NA
D: NA
V: TRBV5-4
J: TRBJ2-7
DNA: TGTGCCAGCAGCCCTCGGGGGTCGAGGTACGAGCAGTACTTC
CDR3: CASSPRGSRYEQYF

size: NA
D: NA
V: TRBV9
J: TRBJ1-1
DNA: TGTGCCAGCAGCGTATCTAGAGAGGGGGACACTGAAGCTTTCTTT
CDR3: CASSVSREGDTEAFF

size: once
D: NA
V: TRBV5-1
J: TRBJ2-1
DNA: TGCGCCAGCAGCCTGGGACACTCTGCCTACAATGAGCAGTTCTTC
CDR3: CASSLGHSAYNEQFF

size: NA
D: TRBD1
V: TRBV30
J: TRBJ2-1
DNA: TGTGCCTGGAGTTCCTGGGACAGGGGGCCGAATGAGCAGTTCTTC
CDR3: CAWSSWDRGPNEQFF

size: NA
D: TRBD2
V: TRBV29-1
J: TRBJ2-1
DNA: TGCAGCTCTACGCCTAGCGGCCCAAATGAGCAGTTCTTC
CDR3: CSSTPSGPNEQFF

size: NA
D: TRBD2
V: TRBV19
J: TRBJ2-1
DNA: TGTGCCAGTAGTATTTGGGCTACTAGCGGGGCCTACAATGAGCAGTTCTTC
CDR3: CASSIWATSGAYNEQFF

size: NA
D: NA
V: TRBV19
J: TRBJ1-1
DNA: TGTGCCAGTAATCCCCCAGGAAGGGGCACGAACACTGAAGCTTTCTTT
CDR3: CASNPPGRGTNTEAFF

size: NA
D: NA
V: TRBV18
J: TRBJ2-7
DNA: TGTGCCAGCTCACCATACGGAGGGTCGGACGAGCAGTACTTC
CDR3: CASSPYGGSDEQYF

size: NA
D: NA
V: TRBV19
J: TRBJ2-1
DNA: TGTGCCGCCGTAGGGGGCTCCTACAATGAGCAGTTCTTC
CDR3: CAAVGGSYNEQFF

size: NA
D: NA
V: TRBV7-2
J: TRBJ2-2
DNA: TGTGCCAGCAGCCTGCCGCGGGGATACACCGGGGAGCTGTTTTTT
CDR3: CASSLPRGYTGELFF

size: NA
D: NA
V: TRBV10-2
J: TRBJ2-1
DNA: TGCGCCAGCAGCCCTAACAATGAGCAGTTCTTC
CDR3: CASSPNNEQFF

size: NA
D: NA
V: TRBV2
J: TRBJ1-3
DNA: TGTGCCAGCAGTGAAAGTGGCGGGTGGGGTGGAAACACCATATATTTT
CDR3: CASSESGGWGGNTIYF

size: NA
D: NA
V: TRBV12-5
J: TRBJ2-5
DNA: TGTGCTAGTGGTTTATATCTCGGGACTCCCCAAGAGACCCAGTACTTC
CDR3: CASGLYLGTPQETQYF

size: NA
D: NA
V: TRBV4-1
J: TRBJ2-7
DNA: TGCGCCAGCAGTCTGAAAGGGGACTTTTCCTACGAGCAGTACTTC
CDR3: CASSLKGDFSYEQYF

size: NA
D: NA
V: TRBV20-1
J: TRBJ1-4
DNA: TGCAGTGCTAGAGCAGGGAAGGAACTGTTTTTT
CDR3: CSARAGKELFF

size: once
D: TRBD2
V: TRBV5-1
J: TRBJ2-5
DNA: TGCGCCAGCAGCCCGGGGACTAGCGGAGCTCCTATGCAAGAGACCCAGTACTTC
CDR3: CASSPGTSGAPMQETQYF

size: NA
D: TRBD1
V: TRBV5-1
J: TRBJ1-1
DNA: TGCGCCAGCAGCTTAGGGACAGTAATGAACACTGAAGCTTTCTTT
CDR3: CASSLGTVMNTEAFF

size: NA
D: TRBD2
V: TRBV9
J: TRBJ2-1
DNA: TGTGCCAGCAGCGCGAACCTAGCGGGAGGCAATGAGCAGTTCTTC
CDR3: CASSANLAGGNEQFF

size: NA
D: TRBD2
V: TRBV9
J: TRBJ2-1
DNA: TGTGCCAGCAGCCGGACTAGTGAAACCTACAATGAGCAGTTCTTC
CDR3: CASSRTSETYNEQFF

size: NA
D: NA
V: TRBV6-1
J: TRBJ1-1
DNA: TGTGCCAGCAGTGAAGCGCGGGGGCCGACAATTGACTCTTTCTTT
CDR3: CASSEARGPTIDSFF

size: NA
D: TRBD2
V: TRBV7-8
J: TRBJ2-5
DNA: TGTGCCAGCAGCTACCGGACTAGCGGCCAAGAGACCCAGTACTTC
CDR3: CASSYRTSGQETQYF

size: NA
D: TRBD2
V: TRBV5-4
J: TRBJ2-4
DNA: TGTGCCAGCGGTGTAGGGAGGGGCAAAAACATTCAGTACTTC
CDR3: CASGVGRGKNIQYF

size: NA
D: TRBD2
V: TRBV4-2
J: TRBJ2-1
DNA: TGTGCCAGCAGCCAAGAACGACTAGCTGGGTACAATGAGCAGTTCTTC
CDR3: CASSQERLAGYNEQFF

size: NA
D: TRBD2
V: TRBV6-1
J: TRBJ2-2
DNA: TGTGCCAACAGTCCGACTAGCGGGACCGGGGAGCTGTTTTTT
CDR3: CANSPTSGTGELFF

size: NA
D: NA
V: TRBV9
J: TRBJ2-5
DNA: TGTGCCAGCAGCGCACCGGGGAAAGAGACCCAGTACTTC
CDR3: CASSAPGKETQYF

size: few
D: TRBD2
V: TRBV30
J: TRBJ2-7
DNA: TGTGCCTGGTCTAGCGGGCCTATCTACGAGCAGTACTTC
CDR3: CAWSSGPIYEQYF

size: NA
D: NA
V: TRBV6-6
J: TRBJ2-2
DNA: TGTGCCAGCAGTTACACGGCGGGCGGGGAGCTGTTTTTT
CDR3: CASSYTAGGELFF

size: NA
D: TRBD2
V: TRBV6-5
J: TRBJ2-2
DNA: TGTGCCAGCACCCTGACTAGCTTCGCCGGGGAGCTGTTTTTT
CDR3: CASTLTSFAGELFF

size: NA
D: TRBD2
V: TRBV7-2
J: TRBJ2-7
DNA: TGTGCCAGCACCCACCGGGAGGCCTCCGGGTCCTACGAGCAGTACTTC
CDR3: CASTHREASGSYEQYF

size: NA
D: NA
V: TRBV5-6
J: TRBJ2-1
DNA: TGTGCCAGCAGCTCAGGGGTTGGCTCCTACAATGAGCAGTTCTTC
CDR3: CASSSGVGSYNEQFF

size: once
D: TRBD1
V: TRBV28
J: TRBJ1-4
DNA: TGTGCCAGCAGCAATTTGATGGGACAGGGGGCAGAAAAACTGTTTTTT
CDR3: CASSNLMGQGAEKLFF

size: NA
D: NA
V: TRBV28
J: TRBJ1-4
DNA: TGTGCCAGCAGTTTCCTCGATGAAAAACTGTTTTTT
CDR3: CASSFLDEKLFF

size: NA
D: TRBD2
V: TRBV5-6
J: TRBJ2-1
DNA: TGTGCCAGCAGTCGACGTCTGACTAGCGGGAACTACAATGAGCAGTTCTTC
CDR3: CASSRRLTSGNYNEQFF

size: once
D: NA
V: TRBV6-1
J: TRBJ1-2
DNA: TGTGCCAGCAGTGAAGCTCAGGGGCTTAACTATGGCTACACCTTC
CDR3: CASSEAQGLNYGYTF

size: NA
D: TRBD1
V: TRBV6-1
J: TRBJ2-7
DNA: TGTGCCAGCAGTGAAGTGACAGGGGGCGGTTACGAGCAGTACTTC
CDR3: CASSEVTGGGYEQYF

size: NA
D: NA
V: TRBV5-1
J: TRBJ2-2
DNA: TGCGCCAGCAGCCTAACAGGGATACTTAACACCGGGGAGCTGTTTTTT
CDR3: CASSLTGILNTGELFF

size: NA
D: TRBD2
V: TRBV7-3
J: TRBJ2-3
DNA: TGTGCCAGCAGCTCGGCTAGCGGGGCTAGCACAGATACGCAGTATTTT
CDR3: CASSSASGASTDTQYF

size: NA
D: TRBD2
V: TRBV4-2
J: TRBJ2-1
DNA: TGTGCCAGCAGCCACGGGACTAGCGGGACTCCCAATGAGCAGTTCTTC
CDR3: CASSHGTSGTPNEQFF

size: NA
D: NA
V: TRBV15
J: TRBJ1-1
DNA: TGTGCCACCAGCAGATACAGTGGGAACACTGAAGCTTTCTTT
CDR3: CATSRYSGNTEAFF

size: NA
D: NA
V: TRBV7-6
J: TRBJ2-1
DNA: TGTGCCAGCAGCTTAATCGTATCCAATGAGCAGTTCTTC
CDR3: CASSLIVSNEQFF

size: NA
D: NA
V: TRBV19
J: TRBJ1-1
DNA: TGTGCCAGTCGTGAAGGGGGAGAGAACACTGAAGCTTTCTTT
CDR3: CASREGGENTEAFF

size: NA
D: NA
V: TRBV6-5
J: TRBJ1-1
DNA: TGTGCCAGCAGCTCAGGGTGGGGGCCGAACACTGAAGCTTTCTTT
CDR3: CASSSGWGPNTEAFF

size: NA
D: TRBD1
V: TRBV13
J: TRBJ1-6
DNA: TGTGCCAGCACCGTAGGGGGCGGGGATTCACCCCTCCACTTT
CDR3: CASTVGGGDSPLHF

size: NA
D: TRBD1
V: TRBV2
J: TRBJ1-1
DNA: TGTGCCAGCAGTCTTCATAGGGACAGGGCGGCTGAAGCTTTCTTT
CDR3: CASSLHRDRAAEAFF

size: NA
D: TRBD1
V: TRBV9
J: TRBJ2-5
DNA: TGTGCCAGCAGCGGGGACAGGGGGCGCAGGGAGACCCAGTACTTC
CDR3: CASSGDRGRRETQYF

size: NA
D: NA
V: TRBV29-1
J: TRBJ2-7
DNA: TGCAGCGTGGGGTGGGGGCTCGAGCAGTACTTC
CDR3: CSVGWGLEQYF

size: NA
D: TRBD1
V: TRBV7-2
J: TRBJ1-2
DNA: TGTGCCAGCAGCACACGGGGGCAGGGGGCTTATGGCTACACCTTC
CDR3: CASSTRGQGAYGYTF

size: NA
D: NA
V: TRBV7-3
J: TRBJ1-1
DNA: TGTGCCAGCAGCCCGGCGGCCGGGGAAACTGAAGCTTTCTTT
CDR3: CASSPAAGETEAFF

size: NA
D: TRBD2
V: TRBV5-1
J: TRBJ2-1
DNA: TGCGCCAGCAGCTTGACTAGCGGGGCCTACAATGAGCAGTTCTTC
CDR3: CASSLTSGAYNEQFF

size: NA
D: NA
V: TRBV30
J: TRBJ1-1
DNA: TGTGCCTGGAGTCCCACAGGGAACACTGAAGCTTTCTTT
CDR3: CAWSPTGNTEAFF

size: NA
D: TRBD1
V: TRBV2
J: TRBJ1-2
DNA: TGTGCCAGCAACCAGGGGGACTACACCTTC
CDR3: CASNQGDYTF

size: NA
D: NA
V: TRBV19
J: TRBJ2-7
DNA: TGTGCCAGTAGTATGCCCGGTTACGAGCAGTACTTC
CDR3: CASSMPGYEQYF

size: NA
D: TRBD1
V: TRBV4-2
J: TRBJ2-2
DNA: TGTGCCAGCAGCCAAGAACAGGGGCTGGGCGGGGAGCTGTTTTTT
CDR3: CASSQEQGLGGELFF